This T cell receptor beta chain was recorded in a study of T cells and copy number aberrations in small-cell lung cancer. Only in-frame clones appear in the TCRdb table, and some are missing; sequencing was by immunoSEQ multiplex PCR. The sample includes 7,000 or so clones, roughly 80% of them seen just once. V was pared by 0 bases and J by 4 bases, with 6 bases of the junction left unmatched. Germline V CDR1 and CDR2: MGHRA, YSYEKL. The CDR3 is made up of 16 amino acids. The chain couples TRBV4-1 to TRBJ2-3; 8 bases are shared with TRBD1. This receptor was taken from a woman in her forties or fifties with small cell lung cancer. Input material: normal tissue next to the tumor. The chain's CDR3 is CASSQDPAGGPDTQYF. In DNA form, the CDR3 reads TGCGCCAGCAGCCAAGATCCGGCAGGGGGCCCAGATACGCAGTATTTT.